The 18 T cell receptor beta chains below come from one sample, sequenced in a study of T cells expressing NK-cell markers. Each CDR3 protein gets one entry in TCRdb, which reprocessed the 5' RACE reads and gives no DNA. The listing records approximately 440,000 distinct CDR3 sequences. Specimen: blood T cells: a sorted CD56 or NKG2C T cell subset, CD4+ or CD8+ T cells, or bulk PBMC T cells (not recorded which). These receptors all come from a woman between 45 and 60 years old in good health.

This sequence joins TRBV4-1 and TRBJ1-1; checking the TCRdb D call of TRBD1 is not possible without DNA. CDR3 length equals 14 residues. In germline, CDR1 is MGHRA, CDR2 YSYEKL. The CDR3 loop is CASSHGQRNTEAFF.

This chain joins TRBV11-3 and TRBJ1-2; checking the TCRdb D call of TRBD1 is not possible without DNA. CDR1 SGHNT and CDR2 YENEEA come from the germline V gene. CDR3 length equals 14 residues. CDR3 loop: CASSLGRGGDGYTF.

The chain joins TRBV7-6 to TRBJ2-1; the TRBD1 assignment by TCRdb is unverifiable without DNA. Germline values: CDR1 SGHVS, CDR2 FNYEAQ. CDR3 size: 13 residues. Here the CDR3 reads CASSLTRGNEQFF.

V usage is TRBV6-1 and J usage is TRBJ2-1. Germline CDR1 reads MNHNS; CDR2 reads SASEGT. The CDR3 is 13 amino acids. The CDR3 region is CASSEHRTERRFF.

The chain employs TRBV3-1 and TRBJ1-1; the TCRdb call, TRBD1, lacks DNA for checking. Germline CDR1 LGHDT, CDR2 YNNKEL (reference sequence). The CDR3 extends over 12 amino acids. CDR3 region: CASRSTGTEAFF.

The chain uses TRBV20-1 and TRBJ2-1. Germline V gene data show CDR1 as DFQATT and CDR2 as SNEGSKA (reference sequence). The CDR3 is made up of 14 amino acids. The CDR3 is CSASLEFRYNEQFF.

The J gene is TRBJ2-1, the V gene TRBV6-5; the TCRdb D gene call, TRBD2, has no DNA to confirm it. The CDR3 has 15 amino acids. Germline CDR1 MNHEY, CDR2 SVGAGI. The CDR3: CASSPTSGRSGEQFF.

The J gene is TRBJ2-1, the V gene TRBV9; TCRdb designates TRBD2, a call that cannot be tested without DNA. The V gene's germline CDR1 is SGDLS and CDR2 YYNGEE. This CDR3 spans 15 amino acids. CDR3 loop: CASSVVGTSGDEQFF.

The CDR3 loop is CASTEGVTGELFF. The rearrangement links TRBV5-1 to TRBJ2-2. The CDR3 runs 13 residues. Germline assignment: CDR1 SGHRS and CDR2 YFSETQ.

This sequence joins TRBV15 and TRBJ1-1. Germline loops: CDR1 LNHNV, CDR2 YYDKDF (reference sequence). The CDR3 covers 14 residues. The CDR3 reads CATSRDSGVSEAFF.

V is TRBV28 and J is TRBJ2-1; the D call of TRBD1 rests on TCRdb alone, since no DNA is present to check it. The CDR3 is made up of 16 amino acids. Germline CDR1 is MDHEN and CDR2 is SYDVKM. CDR3 region: CASSGWTGVTYNEQFF. Supplemented by reference TRBV28 and TRBJ2-1, the full variable domain reads DVKVTQSSRYLVKRTGEKVFLECVQDMDHENMFWYRQDPGLGLRLIYFSYDVKMKEKGDIPEGYSVSREKKERFSLILESASTNQTSMYLCASSGWTGVTYNEQFFGPGTRLTVL.

The rearrangement uses TRBV4-2 and TRBJ1-6; TCRdb gives TRBD1 as the D gene, but with no DNA this cannot be confirmed. The CDR3 extends over 15 amino acids. Germline assignment: CDR1 LGHNA and CDR2 YNFKEQ. This CDR3 reads CASSQATASNSPLHF.

This rearrangement joins TRBV6-6 to TRBJ2-4; there is no DNA to check the TCRdb D call of TRBD2. CDR1 MNHNY and CDR2 SVGAGI come from the germline V gene (reference sequence). This CDR3 has 12 residues. CDR3 protein: CASTTGTLIQYF.

The gene calls are TRBV6-6 and TRBJ1-2; the D call from TCRdb, TRBD1, cannot be confirmed without DNA. The CDR3 is made up of 14 amino acids. CDR1 and CDR2 (germline): MNHNY, SVGAGI (reference sequence). The CDR3 reads CASSQTSGGYGYTF.

The chain employs TRBV4-2 and TRBJ1-2; the TCRdb call, TRBD1, lacks DNA for checking. CDR3 length: 12 residues. Germline V gene data show CDR1 as LGHNA and CDR2 as YNFKEQ. Here the CDR3 reads CASSQPGWGYTF.

This sequence joins TRBV4-1 and TRBJ2-1; TCRdb picks TRBD1, but there is no DNA to check that call. CDR1 and CDR2 from the germline V gene are MGHRA and YSYEKL. CDR3 length equals 15 residues. CDR3 protein: CASSKGEGSYNEQFF.

J is TRBJ2-1 and V is TRBV11-3; TCRdb's D call, TRBD1, is unchecked because there is no DNA. CDR1 is SGHNT, CDR2 YENEEA, per germline. This CDR3 region has 16 residues. The chain's CDR3 is CASSLGGTGVNNEQFF.

The CDR3 reads CASSRAGLAGGYNEQFF. The rearrangement joins TRBV3-1 to TRBJ2-1; without DNA, the TCRdb call of TRBD2 cannot be checked. Germline assignment: CDR1 LGHDT and CDR2 YNNKEL (reference sequence). The CDR3 totals 17 residues.